This TCR beta chain was obtained from a study of T-cell memory formation after mild COVID-19. TCRdb re-called the 5' RACE reads through MiXCR, storing one row per CDR3 protein. Here the sample spans fewer than 50,000 distinct CDR3 sequences, around 6.1% being singletons. This clonotype was detected many times. Trimming cost V 4 bases and J 2 bases; bases outside gene matches: 5. The CDR3 has 15 residues. Germline CDR1 and CDR2: SGHTA and FQGNSA. The clonotype originates from an adult who had mild COVID-19 (a few samples of this study predate the infection). Cell type and time point are not known. The chain links TRBV7-2 to TRBJ2-7; 10 bases are shared with TRBD2. The sample taken for sequencing was PBMCs or a T cell subset sorted from them (not recorded which). CDR3 bases: TGTGCCAGCAGCTCACAAGCGGGAGGGCCCTACGAGCAGTACTTC. Translated: CASSSQAGGPYEQYF.